This TCR beta chain was captured in a study of blood T cell repertoires in COVID-19. About the study: The cDNA or gDNA used as material had been derived from T cells, B-cell-depleted T cells, or PBMCs.

In the source study's methods: Reference gene primer amplification in the assay estimated nucleated cell counts. Sequencing used immunoSEQ multiplex PCR; TCRdb keeps in-frame clones, though not all of them. Clonal size and the V and J genes are those of that table, whereas D and trimming came from the DNA. The repertoire holds nearly 350,000 clones, about 90% seen once, with more than 0.8% in the top ten. Symptom resolution, clearance, or two negative PCRs marked the recovered donors of Cohort 3. CDR1 is MGHRA, CDR2 YSYEKL, per germline. V dropped 0 bases and J dropped 11 bases, with 17 bases sitting between them. The CDR3 totals 16 residues.

The sample taken for sequencing was PBMCs or T cells enriched from blood (not recorded which). This sequence joins TRBV4-1 and TRBJ1-6, with a weak D call TRBD1 (5 bases). The sequence came from a woman in her 30s who had recovered from COVID-19. The chain's CDR3 is CASSQELTDSGAPLHF. In DNA form, the CDR3 reads TGCGCCAGCAGCCAAGAACTGACCGACAGTGGGGCACCCCTCCACTTT.